Below are 12 T cell receptor beta chains sequenced from a single sample in a study of blood T cells in healthy people across ages. Then a second PCR, running roughly 7 to 12 cycles, was carried out with a sample-barcoded 5' primer and a J-beta primer mix. TCRdb used MiXCR to reprocess the 5' RACE reads, holding one entry per CDR3 protein. Seen here are just under 900,000 distinct CDR3 sequences, more than 25% observed once, and the top ten hold 15% to 20%. Material for sequencing was blood. The receptors stem from a woman of 80 years or more in good health.

This chain links TRBV29-1 with TRBJ1-1; D gene uncertain. CDR3 length: 12 amino acids. In germline, CDR1 is SQVTM, CDR2 ANQGSEA. V shed 1 base and J shed 5 bases, with 8 bases lying between them. The CDR3 sequence is CSVEGQVTEAFF. The CDR3, as DNA: TGCAGCGTTGAAGGGCAGGTTACTGAAGCTTTCTTT.

This clonotype was found many times. The rearrangement joins TRBV11-2 to TRBJ2-1, with D uncertain. The ends were cut back, 5 bases at V and 3 bases at J, with 14 bases in the middle. The germline V gene encodes CDR1 SGHAT and CDR2 FQNNGV. The CDR3 has 15 amino acids. CDR3 nucleotide sequence: TGTGCCAGCAGCCAAATACCCACCCTCTACAATGAGCAGTTCTTC. The encoded protein is CASSQIPTLYNEQFF.

This clonotype was picked up a small number of times. J is TRBJ1-2 and V is TRBV13, with 10 bases matching TRBD1. Germline CDR1 and CDR2: PRHDT and FYEKMQ (reference sequence). V shed 5 bases, J shed 2 bases, and the junction held 8 bases outside the gene matches. CDR3 length equals 16 residues. The CDR3 DNA reads TGTGCCAGCAGCCCCCAGGGGGACAGGGGCAACTATGGCTACACCTTC. It is translated as CASSPQGDRGNYGYTF.

Note on this clonotype: A much larger clone lies a single base off, so this may be a read error. CDR3 nucleotide sequence: TGCAATGCCACGGGACACCTCAATCAGCCCCAGCATTTT. The encoded protein is CNATGHLNQPQHF. The V and J genes are TRBV20-1 and TRBJ1-5; TRBD1 is a possible D gene (6 bases). In germline, CDR1 is DFQATT, CDR2 SNEGSKA (reference sequence). CDR3 length: 13 amino acids.

This clonotype was seen at least ten times. V gene TRBV5-1 combines with J gene TRBJ2-1, with 7 positions matching TRBD1. The germline V gene has CDR1 SGHRS and CDR2 YFSETQ. V shed 0 bases, J shed 5 bases, and the junction held 11 bases outside the gene matches. This CDR3 has 17 amino acids. CDR3 DNA: TGCGCCAGCAGCTTGGACTGGGGGACAGCAAGGAACAATGAGCAGTTCTTC. Encoded protein: CASSLDWGTARNNEQFF.

This clonotype was observed many times. This sequence joins TRBV7-9 and TRBJ2-3; 7 positions agree with TRBD2. Losses at the gene ends were 3 bases for V and 2 bases for J; bases not matched to a gene: 5. The CDR3 sequence is 15 residues long. Germline-derived CDR1 and CDR2 are SEHNR and FQNEAQ (reference sequence). CDR3 nucleotides: TGTGCCAGCAGCTTCGGCGGGGGAGACACAGATACGCAGTATTTT. Protein product: CASSFGGGDTDTQYF.

This chain joins TRBV5-1 and TRBJ2-5; weak D call: TRBD2 (6 bases). The closer fit of TRBJ2-7 to the DNA end suggests the J call may be wrong. This CDR3 contains 16 residues. Looked up from germline, CDR1 is SGHRS and CDR2 is YFSETQ. The CDR3 DNA follows: TGCGCCAGCAGCTTGGCCTCTAGCGCCACATCCTACGAGCAGTACTTC. Translated, it gives CASSLASSATSYEQYF.

This clonotype was observed at least ten times. The genes are TRBV12-3 or TRBV12-4 and TRBJ2-3, with 9 bases matching TRBD1. The CDR3 runs 15 residues. J was trimmed by 4 bases and V by 6 bases; bases with no gene match: 8. The CDR3 coding sequence is TGTGCCAGCAGACCTGGACAGGGGAGTGCAGATACGCAGTATTTT. This encodes CASRPGQGSADTQYF.

This clonotype has a count of ten or more. V and J are TRBV9 and TRBJ1-5; D is perhaps TRBD1 (5 bases). Germline V lookup: CDR1 SGDLS, CDR2 YYNGEE. The CDR3 totals 15 residues. Deletions cut 4 bases from V and 5 bases from J, with 16 bases between. CDR3 coding DNA: TGTGCCAGCAGCTCGGGACCGCCCGGGTATCAGCCCCAGCATTTT. It specifies CASSSGPPGYQPQHF.

This clonotype was found a few times. V is TRBV6-2 or TRBV6-3 and J is TRBJ2-6; 7 bases match TRBD1. This CDR3 is built from 16 residues. Germline CDR1 and CDR2: MNHEY and SVGEGT. V lost 10 bases, J lost 0 bases, and 9 bases stayed unmatched. CDR3 DNA: TGTGCCACCTCCGGGACAGCTAGCTCTGGGGCCAACGTCCTGACTTTC. This codes for CATSGTASSGANVLTF.

The sample holds many counts of this clonotype. J is TRBJ2-5 and V is TRBV12-3 or TRBV12-4; unclear D gene. This CDR3 region has 13 residues. The V end was cut by 3 bases, the J end by 5 bases, with 10 bases between. The chain's CDR3 is CASSLVEPETQYF. The CDR3 nucleotides read TGTGCCAGCAGTTTGGTGGAGCCCGAGACCCAGTACTTC.

This clonotype was seen at least ten times. V is TRBV2 and J is TRBJ2-1; 9 nucleotides line up with TRBD2. Trimming cost V 0 bases and J 10 bases; bases outside gene matches: 10. There are 16 residues in the CDR3. Germline loops: CDR1 SNHLY, CDR2 FYNNEI. The CDR3 bases are TGTGCCAGCAGTGAAGCGGTGGTAGCGGGGGTTTGGGAGCAGTTCTTC. Its protein product is CASSEAVVAGVWEQFF. Full variable domain (rest looked up from reference TRBV2 and TRBJ2-1): EPEVTQTPSHQVTQMGQEVILRCVPISNHLYFYWYRQILGQKVEFLVSFYNNEISEKSEIFDDQFSVERPDGSNFTLKIRSTKLEDSAMYFCASSEAVVAGVWEQFFGPGTRLTVL.